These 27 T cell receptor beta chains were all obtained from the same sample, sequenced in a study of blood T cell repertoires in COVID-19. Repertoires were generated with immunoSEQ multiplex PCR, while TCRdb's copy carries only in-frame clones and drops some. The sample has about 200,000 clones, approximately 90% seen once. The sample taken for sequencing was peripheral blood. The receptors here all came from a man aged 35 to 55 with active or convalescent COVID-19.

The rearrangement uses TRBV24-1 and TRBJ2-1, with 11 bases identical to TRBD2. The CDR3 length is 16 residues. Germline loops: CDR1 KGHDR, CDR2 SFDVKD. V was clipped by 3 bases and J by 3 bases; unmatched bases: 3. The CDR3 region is CATSDLTSGSYNEQFF. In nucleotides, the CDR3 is TGTGCCACCAGTGATCTAACTAGCGGGAGCTACAATGAGCAGTTCTTC.

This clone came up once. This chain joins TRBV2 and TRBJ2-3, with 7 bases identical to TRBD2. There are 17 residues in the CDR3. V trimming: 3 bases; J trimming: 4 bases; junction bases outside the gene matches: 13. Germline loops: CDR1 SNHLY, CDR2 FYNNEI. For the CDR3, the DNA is TGTGCCAGCAGTGAGGGAACTCTAGCGGTTGGGGCAGATACGCAGTATTTT. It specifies CASSEGTLAVGADTQYF.

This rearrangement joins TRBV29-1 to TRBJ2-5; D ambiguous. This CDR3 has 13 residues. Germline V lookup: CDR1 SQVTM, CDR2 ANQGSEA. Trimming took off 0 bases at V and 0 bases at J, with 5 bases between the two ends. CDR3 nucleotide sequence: TGCAGCGTTGAAGACAGGAACCAAGAGACCCAGTACTTC. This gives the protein CSVEDRNQETQYF.

CDR3 sequence reads: CASSYALTLGDEKLFF. For the CDR3, the DNA is TGTGCCAGCAGCTATGCCCTGACTCTTGGCGATGAAAAACTGTTTTTT. The chain joins TRBV7-2 to TRBJ1-4; the D is unclear. Trimming removed 4 bases from V and 6 bases from J, with 18 bases in between. Germline assignment: CDR1 SGHTA and CDR2 FQGNSA. The CDR3 consists of 16 residues.

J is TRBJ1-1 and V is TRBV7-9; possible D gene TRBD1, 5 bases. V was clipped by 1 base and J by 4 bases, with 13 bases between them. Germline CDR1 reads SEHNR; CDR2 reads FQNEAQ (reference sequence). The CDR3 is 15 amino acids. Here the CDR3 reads CASSLVGGVSTEAFF. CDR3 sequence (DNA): TGTGCCAGCAGCTTAGTCGGAGGGGTCTCCACTGAAGCTTTCTTT.

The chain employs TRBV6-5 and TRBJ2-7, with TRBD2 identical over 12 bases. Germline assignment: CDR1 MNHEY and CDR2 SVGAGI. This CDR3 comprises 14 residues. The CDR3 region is CATLLAGGSYEQYF. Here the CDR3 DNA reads TGTGCAACGTTACTAGCGGGGGGATCCTACGAGCAGTACTTC.

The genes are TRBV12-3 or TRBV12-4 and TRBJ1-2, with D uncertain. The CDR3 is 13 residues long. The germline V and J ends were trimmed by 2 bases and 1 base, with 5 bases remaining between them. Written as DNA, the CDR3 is TGTGCCAGCAGTTTACCAGATAACTATGGCTACACCTTC. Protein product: CASSLPDNYGYTF.

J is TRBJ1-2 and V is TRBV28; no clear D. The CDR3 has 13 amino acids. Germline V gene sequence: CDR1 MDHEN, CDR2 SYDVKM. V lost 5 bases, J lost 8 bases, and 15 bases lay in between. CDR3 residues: CASSPPAVGGYTF. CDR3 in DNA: TGTGCCAGCAGTCCTCCAGCCGTCGGGGGCTACACCTTC.

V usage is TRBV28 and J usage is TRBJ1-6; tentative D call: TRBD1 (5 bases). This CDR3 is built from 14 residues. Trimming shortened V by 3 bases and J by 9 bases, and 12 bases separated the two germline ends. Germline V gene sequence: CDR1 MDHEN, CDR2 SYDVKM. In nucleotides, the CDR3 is TGTGCCAGCAGTTTCAGGGTTGGGATTTCACCCCTCCACTTT. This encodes CASSFRVGISPLHF.

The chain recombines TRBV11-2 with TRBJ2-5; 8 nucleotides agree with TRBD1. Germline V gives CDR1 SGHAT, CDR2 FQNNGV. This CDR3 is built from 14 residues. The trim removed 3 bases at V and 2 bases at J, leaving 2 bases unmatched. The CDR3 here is CASSLTGVQETQYF. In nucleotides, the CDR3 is TGTGCCAGCAGCTTGACAGGGGTTCAAGAGACCCAGTACTTC.

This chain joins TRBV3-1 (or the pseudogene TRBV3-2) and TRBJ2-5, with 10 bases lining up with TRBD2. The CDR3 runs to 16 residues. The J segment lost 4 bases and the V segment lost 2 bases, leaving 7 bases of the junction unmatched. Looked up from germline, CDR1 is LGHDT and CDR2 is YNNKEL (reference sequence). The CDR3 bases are TGTGCCAGCAGCCAATGGGAGGGACTAGCGCCAGAGACCCAGTACTTC. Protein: CASSQWEGLAPETQYF.

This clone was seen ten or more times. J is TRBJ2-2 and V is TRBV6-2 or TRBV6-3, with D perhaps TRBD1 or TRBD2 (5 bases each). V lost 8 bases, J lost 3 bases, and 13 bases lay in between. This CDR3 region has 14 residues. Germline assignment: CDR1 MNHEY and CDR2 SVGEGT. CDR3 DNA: TGTGCCAGCGGCCGGGGCGAACACACCGGGGAGCTGTTTTTT. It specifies CASGRGEHTGELFF.

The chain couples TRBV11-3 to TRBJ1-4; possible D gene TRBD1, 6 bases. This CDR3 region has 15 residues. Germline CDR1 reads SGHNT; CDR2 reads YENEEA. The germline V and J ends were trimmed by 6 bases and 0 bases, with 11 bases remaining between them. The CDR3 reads CASSYKGATNEKLFF. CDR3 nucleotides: TGTGCCAGCAGTTATAAGGGGGCAACTAATGAAAAACTGTTTTTT.

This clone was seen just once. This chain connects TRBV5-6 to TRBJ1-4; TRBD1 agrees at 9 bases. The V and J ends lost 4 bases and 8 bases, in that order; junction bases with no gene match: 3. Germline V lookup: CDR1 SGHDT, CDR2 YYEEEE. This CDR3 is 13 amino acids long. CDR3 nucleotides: TGTGCCAGCAGCGTGGACAGGGGAGAAAAACTGTTTTTT. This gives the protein CASSVDRGEKLFF.

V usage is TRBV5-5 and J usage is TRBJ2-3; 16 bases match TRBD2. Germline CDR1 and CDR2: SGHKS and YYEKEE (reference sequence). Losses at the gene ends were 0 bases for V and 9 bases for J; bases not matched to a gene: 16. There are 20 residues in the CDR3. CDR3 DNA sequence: TGTGCCAGCAGCTTGGCTGCCGGGACTAGCGGGGGGGCCATCGACGACACGCAGTATTTT. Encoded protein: CASSLAAGTSGGAIDDTQYF.

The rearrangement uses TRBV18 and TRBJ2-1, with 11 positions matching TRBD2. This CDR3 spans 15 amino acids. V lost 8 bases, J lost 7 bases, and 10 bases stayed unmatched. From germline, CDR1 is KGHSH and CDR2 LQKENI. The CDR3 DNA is TGTGCCAGCCAGCAACTAGCGGGAGTTTTGAATGAGCAGTTCTTC. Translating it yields CASQQLAGVLNEQFF.

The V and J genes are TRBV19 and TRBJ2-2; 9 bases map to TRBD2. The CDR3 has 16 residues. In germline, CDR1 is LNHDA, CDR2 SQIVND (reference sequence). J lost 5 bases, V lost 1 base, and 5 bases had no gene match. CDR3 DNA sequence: TGTGCCAGTAGTATAGGCAGCGGGGGGAAGACCGGGGAGCTGTTTTTT. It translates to CASSIGSGGKTGELFF.

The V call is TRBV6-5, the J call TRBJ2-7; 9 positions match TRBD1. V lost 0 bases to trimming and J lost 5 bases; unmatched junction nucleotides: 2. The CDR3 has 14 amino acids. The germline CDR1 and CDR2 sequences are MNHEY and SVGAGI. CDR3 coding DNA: TGTGCCAGCAGTTACTCGGGACAGGGTGACGAGCAGTACTTC. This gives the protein CASSYSGQGDEQYF.

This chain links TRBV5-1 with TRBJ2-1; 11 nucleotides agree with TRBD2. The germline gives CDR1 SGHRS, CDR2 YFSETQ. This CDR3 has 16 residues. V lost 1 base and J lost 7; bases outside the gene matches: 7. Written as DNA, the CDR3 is TGCGCCAGCAGCTTGATAGCGGGAGGGGTGAGGAATGAGCAGTTCTTC. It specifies CASSLIAGGVRNEQFF.

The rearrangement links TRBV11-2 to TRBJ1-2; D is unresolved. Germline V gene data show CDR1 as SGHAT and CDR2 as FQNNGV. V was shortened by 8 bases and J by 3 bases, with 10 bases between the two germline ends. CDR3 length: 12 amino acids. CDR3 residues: CASSGRYYGYTF. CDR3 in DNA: TGTGCCAGCTCCGGGAGGTACTATGGCTACACCTTC.

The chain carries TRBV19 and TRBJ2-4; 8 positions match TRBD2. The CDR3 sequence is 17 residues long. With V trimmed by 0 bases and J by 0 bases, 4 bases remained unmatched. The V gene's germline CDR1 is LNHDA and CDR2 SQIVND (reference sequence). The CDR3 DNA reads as TGTGCCAGTAGTATAGACCTTAGCGGGATAGCCAAAAACATTCAGTACTTC. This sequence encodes CASSIDLSGIAKNIQYF.

CDR3 DNA sequence: TGTGCCAGCAGCCGGCCGGGACAGGGCTACGAGCAGTACTTC. Protein: CASSRPGQGYEQYF. The rearrangement links TRBV7-9 to TRBJ2-7; 9 nucleotides agree with TRBD1. The CDR3 loop spans 14 amino acids. Germline lookup yields CDR1 SEHNR and CDR2 FQNEAQ (reference sequence). The ends lost 5 bases at V and 3 bases at J; junction bases unmatched: 5.

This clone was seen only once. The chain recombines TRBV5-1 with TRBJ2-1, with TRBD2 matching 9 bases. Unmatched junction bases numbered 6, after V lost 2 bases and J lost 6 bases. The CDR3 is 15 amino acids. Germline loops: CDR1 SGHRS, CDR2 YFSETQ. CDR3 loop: CASSFGAGGLNEQFF. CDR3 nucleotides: TGCGCCAGCAGCTTCGGGGCGGGGGGGCTCAATGAGCAGTTCTTC.

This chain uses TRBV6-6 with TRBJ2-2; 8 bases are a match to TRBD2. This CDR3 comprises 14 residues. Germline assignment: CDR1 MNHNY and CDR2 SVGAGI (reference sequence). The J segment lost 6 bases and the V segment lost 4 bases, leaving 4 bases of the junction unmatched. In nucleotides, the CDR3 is TGTGCCAGCAGTTGGACTAGCTTAGCCGGGGAGCTGTTTTTT. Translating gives CASSWTSLAGELFF.

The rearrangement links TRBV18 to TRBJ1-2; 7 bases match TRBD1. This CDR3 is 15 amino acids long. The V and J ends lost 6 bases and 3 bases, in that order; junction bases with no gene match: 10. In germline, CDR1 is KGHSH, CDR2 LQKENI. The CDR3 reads CASSPGTEADYGYTF. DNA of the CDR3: TGTGCCAGCTCCCCAGGGACAGAGGCCGACTATGGCTACACCTTC.

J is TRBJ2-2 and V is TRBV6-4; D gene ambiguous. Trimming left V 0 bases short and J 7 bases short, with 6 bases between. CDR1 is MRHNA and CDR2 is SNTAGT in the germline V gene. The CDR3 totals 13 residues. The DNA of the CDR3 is TGTGCCAGCAGTGACTCTCCAATCGGGGAGCTGTTTTTT. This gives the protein CASSDSPIGELFF.

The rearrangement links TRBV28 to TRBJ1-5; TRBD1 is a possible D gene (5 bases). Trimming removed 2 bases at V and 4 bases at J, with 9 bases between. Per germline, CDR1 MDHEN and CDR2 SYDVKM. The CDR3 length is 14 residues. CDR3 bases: TGTGCCAGCAGTTTACTCGGGGGGAATCAGCCCCAGCATTTT. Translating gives CASSLLGGNQPQHF.